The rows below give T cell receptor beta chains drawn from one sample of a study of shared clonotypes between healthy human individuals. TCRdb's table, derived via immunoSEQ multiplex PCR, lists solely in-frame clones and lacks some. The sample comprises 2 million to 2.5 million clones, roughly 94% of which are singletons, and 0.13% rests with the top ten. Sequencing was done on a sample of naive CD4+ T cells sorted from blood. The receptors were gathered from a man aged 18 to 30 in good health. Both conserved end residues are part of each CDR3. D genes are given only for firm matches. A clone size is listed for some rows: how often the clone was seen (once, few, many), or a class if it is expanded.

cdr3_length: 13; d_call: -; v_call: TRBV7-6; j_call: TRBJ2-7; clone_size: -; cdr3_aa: CASSLGLYYEQYF; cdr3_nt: TGTGCCAGCAGCTTAGGACTCTATTACGAGCAGTACTTC
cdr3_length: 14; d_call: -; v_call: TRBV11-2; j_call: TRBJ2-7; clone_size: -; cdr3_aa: CASSQGGPSYEQYF; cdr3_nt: TGTGCCAGCAGCCAGGGGGGGCCCTCCTACGAGCAGTACTTC
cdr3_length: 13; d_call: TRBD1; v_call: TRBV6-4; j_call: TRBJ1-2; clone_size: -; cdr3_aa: CASSDPGGFGYTF; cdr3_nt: TGTGCCAGCAGTGACCCAGGGGGCTTTGGCTACACCTTC
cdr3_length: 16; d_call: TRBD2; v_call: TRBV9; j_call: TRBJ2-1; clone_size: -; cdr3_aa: CASSVVASGVYNEQFF; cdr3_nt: TGTGCCAGCAGCGTAGTTGCTAGCGGAGTATACAATGAGCAGTTCTTC
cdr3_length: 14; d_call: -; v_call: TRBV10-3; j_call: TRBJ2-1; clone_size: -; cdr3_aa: CAISGNTKGNEQFF; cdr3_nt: TGTGCCATCAGTGGTAACACCAAGGGGAATGAGCAGTTCTTC
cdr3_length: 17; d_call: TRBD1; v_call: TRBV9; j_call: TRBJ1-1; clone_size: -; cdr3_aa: CASSAPRDRKQNTEAFF; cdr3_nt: TGTGCCAGCAGCGCGCCTAGGGACAGAAAACAGAACACTGAAGCTTTCTTT
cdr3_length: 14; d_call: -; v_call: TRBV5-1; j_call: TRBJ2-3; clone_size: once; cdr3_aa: CASSLEQTTDTQYF; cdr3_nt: TGCGCCAGCAGCTTGGAACAGACCACAGATACGCAGTATTTT
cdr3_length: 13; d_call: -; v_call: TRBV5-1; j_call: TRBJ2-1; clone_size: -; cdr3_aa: CASRIDSYNEQFF; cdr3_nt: TGCGCCAGCCGAATTGACAGCTACAATGAGCAGTTCTTC
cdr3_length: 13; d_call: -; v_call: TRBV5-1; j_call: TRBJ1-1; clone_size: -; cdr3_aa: CASSFTGNTEAFF; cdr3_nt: TGCGCCAGCAGCTTCACTGGCAACACTGAAGCTTTCTTT
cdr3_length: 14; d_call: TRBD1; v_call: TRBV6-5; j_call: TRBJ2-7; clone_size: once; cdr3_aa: CASSYRQGAYEQYF; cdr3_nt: TGTGCCAGCAGTTATAGACAGGGGGCCTACGAGCAGTACTTC
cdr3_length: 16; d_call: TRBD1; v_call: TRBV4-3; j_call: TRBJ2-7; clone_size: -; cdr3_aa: CASSQEPRTGVYEQYF; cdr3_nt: TGCGCCAGCAGCCAAGAACCGAGGACAGGAGTCTACGAGCAGTACTTC
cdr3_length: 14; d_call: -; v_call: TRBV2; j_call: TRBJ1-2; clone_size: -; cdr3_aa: CASRNFGGLGGYTF; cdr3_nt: TGTGCCAGCCGTAATTTTGGGGGGCTAGGTGGCTACACCTTC
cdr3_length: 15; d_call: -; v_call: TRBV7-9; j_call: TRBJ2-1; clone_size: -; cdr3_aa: CASSPLGRGNNEQFF; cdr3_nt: TGTGCCAGCAGCCCCCTAGGAAGGGGAAACAATGAGCAGTTCTTC
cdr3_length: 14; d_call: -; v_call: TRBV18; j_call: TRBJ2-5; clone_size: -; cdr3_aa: CASSTIARQETQYF; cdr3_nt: TGTGCCAGCTCTACGATAGCGAGACAAGAGACCCAGTACTTC
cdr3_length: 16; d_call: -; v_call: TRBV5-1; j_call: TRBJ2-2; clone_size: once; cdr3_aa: CASSPEGRSNTGELFF; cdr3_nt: TGCGCCAGCAGTCCGGAGGGCAGGAGCAACACCGGGGAGCTGTTTTTT
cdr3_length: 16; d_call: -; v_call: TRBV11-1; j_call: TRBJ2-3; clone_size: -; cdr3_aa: CASSLALGPGTDTQYF; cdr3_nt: TGTGCCAGCAGCTTAGCCCTGGGACCTGGGACAGATACGCAGTATTTT
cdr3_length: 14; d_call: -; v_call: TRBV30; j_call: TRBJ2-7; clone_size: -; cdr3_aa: CAWSRGRGAYEQYF; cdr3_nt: TGTGCCTGGAGTAGAGGGAGGGGGGCCTACGAGCAGTACTTC
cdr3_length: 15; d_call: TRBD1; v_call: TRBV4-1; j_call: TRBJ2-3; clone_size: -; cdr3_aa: CASSLTGVGTDTQYF; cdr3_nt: TGCGCCAGCAGCCTCACAGGGGTGGGCACAGATACGCAGTATTTT
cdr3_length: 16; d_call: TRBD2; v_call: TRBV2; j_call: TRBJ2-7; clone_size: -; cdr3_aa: CASSGGASGRLSEQYF; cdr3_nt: TGTGCCAGCAGTGGAGGGGCTAGCGGGAGACTCTCCGAGCAGTACTTC
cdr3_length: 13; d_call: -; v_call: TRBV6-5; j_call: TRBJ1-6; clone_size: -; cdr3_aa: CASKGINNSPLHF; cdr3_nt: TGTGCCAGCAAGGGGATTAATAATTCACCCCTCCACTTT
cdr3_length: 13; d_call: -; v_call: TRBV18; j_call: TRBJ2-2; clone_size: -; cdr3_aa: CASSPLGTGELFF; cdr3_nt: TGTGCCAGCTCACCACTGGGCACCGGGGAGCTGTTTTTT
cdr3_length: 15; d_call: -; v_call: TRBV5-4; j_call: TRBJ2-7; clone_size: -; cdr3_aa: CASSPDLGYRGEQYF; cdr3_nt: TGTGCCAGCAGCCCCGACCTAGGCTACCGTGGGGAGCAGTACTTC
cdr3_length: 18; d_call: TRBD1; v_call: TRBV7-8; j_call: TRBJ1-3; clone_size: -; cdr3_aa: CASSLRTGGGSAGNTIYF; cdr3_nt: TGTGCCAGCAGCTTGAGGACAGGGGGCGGCAGTGCTGGAAACACCATATATTTT
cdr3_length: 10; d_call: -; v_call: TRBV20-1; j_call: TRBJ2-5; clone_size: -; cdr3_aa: CSASTETQYF; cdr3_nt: TGCAGTGCTTCTACGGAGACCCAGTACTTC
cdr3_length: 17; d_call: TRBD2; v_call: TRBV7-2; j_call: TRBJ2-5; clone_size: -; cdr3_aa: CASSLVGAGAIGETQYF; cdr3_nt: TGTGCCAGCAGCTTAGTCGGAGCGGGGGCTATCGGAGAGACCCAGTACTTC
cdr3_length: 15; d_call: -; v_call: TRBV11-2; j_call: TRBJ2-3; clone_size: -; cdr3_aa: CASSFKGALTDTQYF; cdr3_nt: TGTGCCAGCAGCTTTAAAGGGGCTTTAACAGATACGCAGTATTTT
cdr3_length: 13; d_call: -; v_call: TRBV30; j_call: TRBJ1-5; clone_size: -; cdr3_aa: CAWTLGWNQPQHF; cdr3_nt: TGTGCCTGGACGTTAGGGTGGAATCAGCCCCAGCATTTT
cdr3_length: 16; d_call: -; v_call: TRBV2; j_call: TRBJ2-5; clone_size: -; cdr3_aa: CASSSPRQLVRETQYF; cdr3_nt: TGTGCCAGCAGCTCACCGAGGCAGTTGGTTCGGGAGACCCAGTACTTC
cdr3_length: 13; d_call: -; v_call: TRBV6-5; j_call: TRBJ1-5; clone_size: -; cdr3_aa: CASSASRNQPQHF; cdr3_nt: TGTGCCAGCAGTGCTTCCCGAAATCAGCCCCAGCATTTT
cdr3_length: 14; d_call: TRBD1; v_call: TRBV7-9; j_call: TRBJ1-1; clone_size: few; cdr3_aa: CASSLGQENTEAFF; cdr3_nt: TGTGCCAGCAGCTTGGGACAGGAGAACACTGAAGCTTTCTTT
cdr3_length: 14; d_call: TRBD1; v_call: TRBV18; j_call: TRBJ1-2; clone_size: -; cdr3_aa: CASSSIGTDYGYTF; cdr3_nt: TGTGCCAGCTCGTCTATCGGGACAGACTATGGCTACACCTTC
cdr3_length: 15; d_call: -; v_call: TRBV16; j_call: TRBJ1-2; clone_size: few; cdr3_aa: CASSQLMGGDYGYTF; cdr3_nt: TGTGCCAGCAGCCAATTGATGGGGGGCGACTATGGCTACACCTTC
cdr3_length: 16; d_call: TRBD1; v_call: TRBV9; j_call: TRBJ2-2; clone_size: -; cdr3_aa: CASSVGRGPNTGELFF; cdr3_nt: TGTGCCAGCAGCGTCGGTAGGGGGCCGAACACCGGGGAGCTGTTTTTT
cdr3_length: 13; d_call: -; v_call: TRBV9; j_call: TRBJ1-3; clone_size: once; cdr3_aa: CASKQNSGNTIYF; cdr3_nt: TGTGCCAGCAAACAGAACTCTGGAAACACCATATATTTT
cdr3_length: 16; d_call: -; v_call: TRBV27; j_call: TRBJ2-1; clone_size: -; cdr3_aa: CASSTLTGLSYNEQFF; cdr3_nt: TGTGCCAGCAGTACCCTCACAGGGCTCTCCTACAATGAGCAGTTCTTC
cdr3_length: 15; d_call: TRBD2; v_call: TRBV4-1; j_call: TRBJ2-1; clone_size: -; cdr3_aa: CASSLAGGEGNEQFF; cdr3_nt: TGCGCCAGCAGTCTAGCGGGAGGGGAGGGAAATGAGCAGTTCTTC
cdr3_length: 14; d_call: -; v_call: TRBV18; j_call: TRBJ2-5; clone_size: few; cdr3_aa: CASSPLGAAETQYF; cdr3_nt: TGTGCCAGCTCACCCCTGGGGGCCGCAGAGACCCAGTACTTC
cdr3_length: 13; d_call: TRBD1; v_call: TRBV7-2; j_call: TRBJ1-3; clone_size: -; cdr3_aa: CASSSQGGNTIYF; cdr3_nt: TGTGCCAGCAGCTCACAGGGGGGAAACACCATATATTTT
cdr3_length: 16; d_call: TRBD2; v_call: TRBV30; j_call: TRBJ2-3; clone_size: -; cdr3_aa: CAWSKGLAGATDTQYF; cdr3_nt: TGTGCCTGGAGCAAGGGACTAGCGGGGGCGACAGATACGCAGTATTTT
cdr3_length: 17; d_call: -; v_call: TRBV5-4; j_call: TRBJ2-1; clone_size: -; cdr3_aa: CASSPDFQGKGYNEQFF; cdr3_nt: TGTGCCAGCAGCCCCGACTTTCAGGGGAAGGGCTACAATGAGCAGTTCTTC
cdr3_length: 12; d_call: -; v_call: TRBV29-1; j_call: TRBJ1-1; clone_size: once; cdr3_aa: CSVLQGETEAFF; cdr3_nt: TGCAGCGTTCTCCAAGGGGAAACTGAAGCTTTCTTT
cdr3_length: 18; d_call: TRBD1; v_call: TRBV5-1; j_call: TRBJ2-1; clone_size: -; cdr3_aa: CASRTGTGVMSSYNEQFF; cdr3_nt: TGCGCCAGCAGGACGGGGACAGGGGTTATGAGCTCCTACAATGAGCAGTTCTTC
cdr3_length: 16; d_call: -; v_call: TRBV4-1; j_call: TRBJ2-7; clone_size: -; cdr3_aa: CASSREPSGRVYEQYF; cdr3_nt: TGCGCCAGCAGCCGGGAACCTTCAGGCAGGGTATACGAGCAGTACTTC
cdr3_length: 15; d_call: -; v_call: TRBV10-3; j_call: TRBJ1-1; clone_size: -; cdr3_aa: CATQARDGLNTEAFF; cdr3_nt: TGTGCCACCCAGGCCCGGGACGGCTTGAACACTGAAGCTTTCTTT
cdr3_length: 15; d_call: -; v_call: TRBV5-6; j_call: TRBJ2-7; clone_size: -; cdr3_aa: CASSSHGRVIYEQYF; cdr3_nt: TGTGCCAGCAGCTCCCACGGGCGGGTGATTTACGAGCAGTACTTC
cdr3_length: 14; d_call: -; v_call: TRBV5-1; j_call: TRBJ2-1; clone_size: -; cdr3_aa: CASSTWTTGNEQFF; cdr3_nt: TGCGCCAGCAGCACTTGGACCACTGGGAATGAGCAGTTCTTC
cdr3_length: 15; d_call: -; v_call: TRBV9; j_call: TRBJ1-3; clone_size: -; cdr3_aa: CASSQVGVAGNTIYF; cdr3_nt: TGTGCCAGCAGCCAGGTAGGAGTCGCCGGAAACACCATATATTTT
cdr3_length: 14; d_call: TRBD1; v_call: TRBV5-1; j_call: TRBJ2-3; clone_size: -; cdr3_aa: CASSFGTGKDTQYF; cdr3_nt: TGCGCCAGCAGCTTCGGGACAGGGAAAGATACGCAGTATTTT
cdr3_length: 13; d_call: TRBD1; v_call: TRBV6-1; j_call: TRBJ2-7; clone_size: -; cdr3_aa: CASRTGVRDEQYF; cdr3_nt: TGTGCCAGCAGAACAGGGGTTCGGGACGAGCAGTACTTC
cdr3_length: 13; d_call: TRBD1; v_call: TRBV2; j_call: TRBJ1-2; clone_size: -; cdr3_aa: CASRAGTAYGYTF; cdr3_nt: TGTGCCAGCAGGGCCGGGACAGCCTATGGCTACACCTTC
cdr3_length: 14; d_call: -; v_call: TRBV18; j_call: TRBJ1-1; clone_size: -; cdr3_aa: CASSLTGSNTEAFF; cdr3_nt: TGTGCCAGCTCACTTACAGGAAGTAACACTGAAGCTTTCTTT
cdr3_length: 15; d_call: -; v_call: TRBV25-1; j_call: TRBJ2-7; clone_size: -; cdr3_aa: CASSEYKAGAYEQYF; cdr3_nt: TGTGCCAGCAGTGAATATAAGGCAGGGGCCTACGAGCAGTACTTC
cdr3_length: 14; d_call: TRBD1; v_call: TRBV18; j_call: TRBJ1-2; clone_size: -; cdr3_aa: CASSAPGQPYGYTF; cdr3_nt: TGTGCCAGCTCAGCTCCGGGACAGCCCTATGGCTACACCTTC
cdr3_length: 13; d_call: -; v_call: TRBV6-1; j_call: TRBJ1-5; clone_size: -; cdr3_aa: CASRERSNQPQHF; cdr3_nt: TGTGCCAGCAGAGAAAGGAGCAATCAGCCCCAGCATTTT